This entry concerns a single T cell receptor beta chain. RNA totalling about 0.45 to 1 ug underwent reverse transcription with random hexamers. MiXCR, applied by TCRdb to the immunoSEQ multiplex PCR reads, yields one record per CDR3 protein. The repertoire has about 140,000 distinct CDR3 sequences, approximately 95% of them found once; the top ten carry roughly 0.14%. These data originate in a study of CD8 T cells in Susac syndrome. The CDR3 loop spans 14 amino acids. Trimming removed 0 bases from V and 4 bases from J, with 7 bases in between. Per the germline V gene, CDR1 is SGHRS and CDR2 is YFSETQ.

The clonotype originates from a human donor with Susac syndrome. Sequencing used CD4+ T cells from PBMCs. This chain connects TRBV5-1 to TRBJ2-2; D is unresolved. CDR3 bases: TGCGCCAGCAGCTTGGCTTCGCTCACCGGGGAGCTGTTTTTT. Protein: CASSLASLTGELFF.